Presented here are 10 T cell receptor beta chains from one specimen sequenced in a study of T cell changes during pregnancy in multiple sclerosis. Sequencing was performed with immunoSEQ multiplex PCR; in TCRdb, only in-frame clones are kept and a portion is missing. The sample holds 45,000 to 60,000 clones, around 90% seen once. The input for sequencing was CD8+ T cells from peripheral blood mononuclear cells, taken before pregnancy. The receptors come from a female donor with multiple sclerosis, enrolled in a pregnancy study.

The J gene is TRBJ1-5, the V gene TRBV29-1; TRBD1 aligns across 10 bases. With 5 bases clipped from V and 6 bases from J, the junction kept 4 bases outside the gene matches. There are 13 residues in the CDR3. The germline V gene encodes CDR1 SQVTM and CDR2 ANQGSEA. CDR3 DNA sequence: TGCAGCGTTATAGACAGGGGGCCTCAGCCCCAGCATTTT. Its translation: CSVIDRGPQPQHF.

The V and J genes are TRBV7-6 and TRBJ2-3, with D perhaps TRBD2 (5 bases). Germline lookup yields CDR1 SGHVS and CDR2 FNYEAQ. The V gene lost 5 bases and the J gene lost 5 bases, with 14 bases spanning the gap. The length of the CDR3 is 14 residues. The CDR3 reads CASSPRSAGDTQYF. CDR3 sequence (DNA): TGTGCCAGCAGCCCCCGATCGGCGGGAGATACGCAGTATTTT.

V is TRBV7-2 and J is TRBJ2-7; TRBD1 matches 8 bases. V shed 2 bases and J 7 bases; nucleotides not matched to a gene: 7. CDR3 length: 14 amino acids. Per germline, CDR1 SGHTA and CDR2 FQGNSA. In nucleotides, the CDR3 is TGTGCCAGCAGCTTAAATCAGGGGGCAAGGGAGCAGTACTTC. It encodes CASSLNQGAREQYF.

V usage is TRBV6-5 and J usage is TRBJ2-2; the D is unclear. CDR3 length: 15 residues. The germline gives CDR1 MNHEY, CDR2 SVGAGI. V was cut by 5 bases and J by 5 bases, with 15 bases left in between. CDR3 residues: CASSPTVTPTGELFF. The CDR3 bases are TGTGCCAGCAGTCCAACAGTGACACCAACCGGGGAGCTGTTTTTT.

As for this clone: This same CDR3 is encoded by further DNA sequences in the sample. The gene calls are TRBV19 and TRBJ1-1; unclear D gene. Germline V gene sequence: CDR1 LNHDA, CDR2 SQIVND (reference sequence). V gave up 2 bases and J gave up 2 bases, with 6 bases separating them. This CDR3 is 13 amino acids long. The CDR3 DNA sequence: TGTGCCAGTAGTATATCAGTTAACACTGAAGCTTTCTTT. Residues: CASSISVNTEAFF.

The V gene is TRBV13, the J gene TRBJ1-2, with D unresolved. Germline CDR1 reads PRHDT; CDR2 reads FYEKMQ (reference sequence). The CDR3 is 15 residues long. V lost 1 base and J lost 2, with 11 bases in between. Written as DNA, the CDR3 is TGTGCCAGCAGCTTAGACCTTCAGCGCAACTATGGCTACACCTTC. Residues: CASSLDLQRNYGYTF.

This chain joins TRBV6-5 and TRBJ1-1; 7 bases align to TRBD1. The V segment lost 4 bases and the J segment 0 bases; nucleotides outside the gene matches: 2. CDR3 length: 14 residues. Germline lookup yields CDR1 MNHEY and CDR2 SVGAGI. In nucleotides, the CDR3 is TGTGCCAGCAGTTGGGACAGCTTGAACACTGAAGCTTTCTTT. Protein sequence: CASSWDSLNTEAFF.

This clone was recorded only once. V and J are TRBV6-1 and TRBJ2-3, with TRBD2 as a possible D gene (6 bases). CDR3 length: 11 residues. CDR1 and CDR2 (germline): MNHNS, SASEGT. V gave up 5 bases and J gave up 11 bases, with 11 bases separating them. CDR3 DNA: TGTGCCAGCAGTTCGGGGGATTTGCAGTATTTT. As protein: CASSSGDLQYF.

The chain recombines TRBV6-4 with TRBJ1-1; TRBD1 is a possible D gene (5 bases). The length of the CDR3 is 13 residues. V was shortened by 6 bases and J by 2 bases, with 10 bases between the two germline ends. Germline CDR1 and CDR2: MRHNA and SNTAGT. DNA of the CDR3: TGTGCCAGCAGGCGGGACGGTAACACTGAAGCTTTCTTT. It encodes CASRRDGNTEAFF.

The chain links TRBV19 to TRBJ2-1; 7 nucleotides agree with TRBD2. Germline-derived CDR1 and CDR2 are LNHDA and SQIVND (reference sequence). V lost 7 bases to trimming and J lost 9 bases; unmatched junction nucleotides: 9. CDR3 length: 13 amino acids. The CDR3 coding sequence is TGTGCCAGTACCGGTGGGGGGGTGGGTGAGCAGTTCTTC. This codes for CASTGGGVGEQFF.